This T cell receptor (beta chain) derives from a study of OX40 agonist ivuxolimab in advanced cancers. Whole-study context: It was ivuxolimab, an agonistic anti-OX40 (CD134) antibody, that patients were treated with. Dose-escalation cases comprised hepatocellular carcinoma, melanoma, renal cell or head and neck cancer. Among those treated, three patients had partial responses, one with hepatocellular carcinoma and two with cutaneous melanoma. Study-wide findings and caveats: Clones of CD4+ and CD8+ blood T cells grew by week 6 at doses of 0.1 to 3.0 mg/kg.

The CDR3 extends over 15 amino acids. V lost 1 base, J lost 4 bases, and 14 bases lay in between. Germline loops: CDR1 MGHDK, CDR2 SYGVNS. A word on this clone: Its specificity is not known.

Clones were sequenced by immunoSEQ multiplex PCR, and TCRdb holds only the in-frame ones, with some missing. The sample lists more than 75,000 clones; roughly 88% were seen once. V is TRBV25-1 and J is TRBJ2-7; D is perhaps TRBD1 (5 bases). This receptor was taken from an adult with an advanced solid tumor such as melanoma, head and neck, liver or kidney cancer. The specimen was CD4+ or CD8+ T cells sorted from blood, collected in a trial of the OX40 agonist ivuxolimab. The chain's CDR3 is CASSESPPNRYEQYF. Written as DNA, the CDR3 is TGTGCCAGCAGTGAATCACCCCCCAACAGGTACGAGCAGTACTTC.